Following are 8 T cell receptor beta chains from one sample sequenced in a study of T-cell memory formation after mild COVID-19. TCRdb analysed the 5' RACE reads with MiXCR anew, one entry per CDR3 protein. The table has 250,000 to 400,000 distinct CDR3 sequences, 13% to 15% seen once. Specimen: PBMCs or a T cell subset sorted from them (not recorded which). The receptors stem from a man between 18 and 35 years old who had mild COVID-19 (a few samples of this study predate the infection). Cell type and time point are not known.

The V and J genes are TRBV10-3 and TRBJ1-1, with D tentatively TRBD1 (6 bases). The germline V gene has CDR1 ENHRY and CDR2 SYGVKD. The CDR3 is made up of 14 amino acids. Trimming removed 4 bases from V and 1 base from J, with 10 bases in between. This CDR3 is CAISVGGPNTEAFF. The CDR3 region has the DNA TGTGCCATCAGTGTGGGGGGGCCGAACACTGAAGCTTTCTTT.

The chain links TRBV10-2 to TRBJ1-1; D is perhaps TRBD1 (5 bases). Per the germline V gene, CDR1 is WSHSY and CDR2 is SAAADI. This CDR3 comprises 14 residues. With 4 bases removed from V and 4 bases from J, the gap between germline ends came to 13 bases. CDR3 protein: CASSGSRGVTEAFF. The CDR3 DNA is TGCGCCAGCAGTGGGTCGAGGGGCGTCACTGAAGCTTTCTTT.

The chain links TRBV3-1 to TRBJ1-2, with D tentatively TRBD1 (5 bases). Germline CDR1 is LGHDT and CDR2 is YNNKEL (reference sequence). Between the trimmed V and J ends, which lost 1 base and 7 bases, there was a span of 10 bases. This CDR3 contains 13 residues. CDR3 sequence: CASSQVGQGGYTF. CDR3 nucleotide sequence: TGTGCCAGCAGCCAAGTAGGTCAGGGTGGCTACACCTTC.

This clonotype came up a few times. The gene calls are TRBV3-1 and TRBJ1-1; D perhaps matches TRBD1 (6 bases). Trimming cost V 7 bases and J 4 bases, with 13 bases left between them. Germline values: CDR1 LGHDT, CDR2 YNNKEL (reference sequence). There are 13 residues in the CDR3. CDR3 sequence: CASKPLRGTEAFF. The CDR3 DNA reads TGTGCCAGCAAACCACTCAGGGGCACTGAAGCTTTCTTT.

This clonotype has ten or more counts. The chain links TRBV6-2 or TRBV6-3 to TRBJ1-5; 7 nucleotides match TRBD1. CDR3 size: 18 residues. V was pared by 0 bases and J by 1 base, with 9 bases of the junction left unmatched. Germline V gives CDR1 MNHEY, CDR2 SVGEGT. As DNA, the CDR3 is TGTGCCAGCAGTTACTCGTCGGGGCAGGGGGAAAGCAATCAGCCCCAGCATTTT. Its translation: CASSYSSGQGESNQPQHF.

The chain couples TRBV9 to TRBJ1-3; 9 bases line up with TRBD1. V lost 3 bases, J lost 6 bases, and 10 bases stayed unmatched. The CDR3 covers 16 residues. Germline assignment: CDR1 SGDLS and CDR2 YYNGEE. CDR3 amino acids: CASSAYRGRSENTIYF. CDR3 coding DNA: TGTGCCAGCAGCGCGTACAGGGGGCGCTCCGAAAACACCATATATTTT.

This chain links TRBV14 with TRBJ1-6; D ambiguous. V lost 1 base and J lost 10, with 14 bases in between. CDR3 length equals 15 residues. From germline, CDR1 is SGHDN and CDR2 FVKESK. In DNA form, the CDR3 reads TGTGCCAGCAGCCAAGTAAAAGGGTTACACTCACCCCTCCACTTT. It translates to CASSQVKGLHSPLHF.

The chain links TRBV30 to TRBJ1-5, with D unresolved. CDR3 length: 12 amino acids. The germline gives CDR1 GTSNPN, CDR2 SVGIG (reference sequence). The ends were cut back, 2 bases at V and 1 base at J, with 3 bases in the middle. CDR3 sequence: CAWSSSNQPQHF. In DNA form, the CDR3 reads TGTGCCTGGAGTTCGAGCAATCAGCCCCAGCATTTT.